The 3 T cell receptor beta chains below all came from one sample that was sequenced in a study of T cell responses to AZD1222 COVID-19 vaccine. The method was immunoSEQ multiplex PCR; TCRdb's version includes in-frame clones alone and lacks a portion of them. In the table there are tens of thousands of clones, roughly 88% of which are singletons. The sample was peripheral blood, taken on day 0 of AZD1222 vaccination. These receptors all come from an adult in good health.

V gene TRBV5-1 combines with J gene TRBJ1-2, with D possibly TRBD1 on 6 matching bases. The germline V and J ends were trimmed by 4 bases and 5 bases, with 9 bases remaining between them. The CDR3 extends over 12 amino acids. Germline V gene lookup returns CDR1 SGHRS and CDR2 YFSETQ. CDR3 sequence reads: CASSPGEYGYTF. In nucleotides, the CDR3 is TGCGCCAGCAGCCCAGGGGAATATGGCTACACCTTC.

Note on this clone: Other DNA sequences in the sample encode the same CDR3. The CDR3 DNA reads TGCAGCGTTGAAGGTCGGGGGGGCGTGGGGAATGAGCAGTTCTTC. Translated, it gives CSVEGRGGVGNEQFF. This rearrangement joins TRBV29-1 to TRBJ2-1, with TRBD2 matching over 8 bases. Looked up from germline, CDR1 is SQVTM and CDR2 is ANQGSEA. J was trimmed by 7 bases and V by 1 base; bases with no gene match: 9. The CDR3 contains 15 residues.

The chain carries TRBV18 and TRBJ1-1; D uncertain. V was cut by 6 bases and J by 1 base, with 9 bases left in between. Germline values: CDR1 KGHSH, CDR2 LQKENI. The CDR3 covers 13 residues. The CDR3 DNA is TGTGCCAGCTCGTCGGGGAGGAACACTGAAGCTTTCTTT. This sequence encodes CASSSGRNTEAFF.